This TCR beta chain was sequenced during a study of OX40 agonist ivuxolimab in advanced cancers. Study-level information: Patients were treated with ivuxolimab, an agonistic anti-OX40 (CD134) antibody.

Remarks on this clone: Its antigen remains unknown.

Germline V gene sequence: CDR1 SGDLS, CDR2 YYNGEE. This CDR3 is 16 amino acids long. Trimming left V 0 bases short and J 5 bases short, with 15 bases between. The study, taken as a whole, reports: Nonresponders, in some cases, also had low normalized T-cell clonal expansion. CD8+ T cells averaged more expanded clones than CD4+. Blood T cells, both CD4+ and CD8+, expanded clonally by week 6 at 0.1 to 3.0 mg/kg.

Some clones are missing from TCRdb's copy, which holds only in-frame ones; the method was immunoSEQ multiplex PCR. The data contain about 110,000 clones, roughly nine tenths of them singletons. The TCR originated in an adult with an advanced solid tumor such as melanoma, head and neck, liver or kidney cancer. The material sequenced was CD4+ or CD8+ T cells sorted from blood, taken in a trial of the OX40 agonist ivuxolimab. The chain couples TRBV9 to TRBJ2-1; D is possibly TRBD2 (5 bases). As DNA, the CDR3 is TGTGCCAGCAGCGTAGTTCGGGAAAACAAGGACAATGAGCAGTTCTTC. The encoded protein is CASSVVRENKDNEQFF.